A selection of T cell receptor beta chains follows, all from one sample in a study of PD-L1 blockade in urothelial cancer. Sequenced by immunoSEQ multiplex PCR; TCRdb stores in-frame clones only, minus some. The sample has 35,000 to 40,000 clones; about four fifths are singletons. This specimen consisted of PBMCs, obtained around atezolizumab (anti-PD-L1) treatment. The receptors originated from a man in his sixties or seventies with urothelial cancer. Each CDR3 is given with its conserved first and last residue. A D gene is named only where the DNA matches it firmly. Clone size is given for some rows only: seen once, a few or many times, or a class if the clone is expanded.

clone_size,d_call,cdr3_length,j_call,v_call,cdr3_nt,cdr3_aa
-,TRBD2,14,TRBJ2-1,TRBV7-3,TGTGCCAGCAGCTCAGGACTAGCGAACGATGAGCAGTTCTTC,CASSSGLANDEQFF
-,-,13,TRBJ1-2,TRBV7-2,TGTGCCAGCAGCTTCAGGACAGACTATGGCTACACCTTC,CASSFRTDYGYTF
once,TRBD2,14,TRBJ2-4,TRBV5-6,TGTGCCAGCAGAATTAGCGGGGCTACTAACATTCAGTACTTC,CASRISGATNIQYF
-,TRBD1,16,TRBJ1-6,TRBV5-1,TGCGCCAGCAGGATCGCATGGGACAGGGATAATTCACCCCTCCACTTT,CASRIAWDRDNSPLHF
-,-,14,TRBJ2-7,TRBV5-6,TGTGCCAGCAGCTGGGGGGACTCGGAGAGGGAGCAGTACTTC,CASSWGDSEREQYF
-,TRBD2,16,TRBJ2-1,TRBV4-2,TGTGCCAGCAGCCAAGATCCCAGCGGGAGGGTCTATGAGCAGTTCTTC,CASSQDPSGRVYEQFF
-,-,13,TRBJ1-1,TRBV10-3,TGTGCCATCGGGAAAGGGGAGGGCACTGAAGCTTTCTTT,CAIGKGEGTEAFF
-,-,17,TRBJ2-2,TRBV4-2,TGTGCCAGCAGCCAGCGTCAGGGGATTCCGAACACCGGGGAGCTGTTTTTT,CASSQRQGIPNTGELFF
-,TRBD1,13,TRBJ2-3,TRBV10-3,TGTGCCATCAGCGGACAGGGAACAGATACGCAGTATTTT,CAISGQGTDTQYF
-,TRBD1,15,TRBJ1-5,TRBV19,TGTGCCAGTAGTACTCGACAGGGAGGAAAACAGCCCCAGCATTTT,CASSTRQGGKQPQHF
-,TRBD2,18,TRBJ2-1,TRBV27,TGTGCCAGCAGTTTATTGAGGACTAGCGGGAGCTCCTACAATGAGCAGTTCTTC,CASSLLRTSGSSYNEQFF
-,-,13,TRBJ1-3,TRBV28,TGTGCCAGCAGTTTAATAGGGAGTTACACCATATATTTT,CASSLIGSYTIYF
-,-,14,TRBJ1-3,TRBV9,TGTGCCAGCAGCGGTGGAGCTGCGGGAAACACCATATATTTT,CASSGGAAGNTIYF
-,-,14,TRBJ1-2,TRBV28,TGTGCCAGCAGTTTGAGTCAACAGAGCTATGGCTACACCTTC,CASSLSQQSYGYTF
-,-,14,TRBJ2-5,TRBV6-5,TGTGCCAGCAGGGTAGGGGGATTCCCAGAGACCCAGTACTTC,CASRVGGFPETQYF
-,TRBD1,15,TRBJ2-1,TRBV11-1,TGTGCCAGCAGCTTAGGAGGTGCAGGGGGCAATGAGCAGTTCTTC,CASSLGGAGGNEQFF
-,-,14,TRBJ1-4,TRBV28,TGTGCCAGCAGAGGAGGCGGGACTAATGAAAAACTGTTTTTT,CASRGGGTNEKLFF
-,TRBD2,14,TRBJ2-3,TRBV14,TGTGCCAGCAGCCCCAGGACTAGCGCAGATACGCAGTATTTT,CASSPRTSADTQYF
-,-,15,TRBJ1-4,TRBV7-6,TGTGCCAGCAGCTTAACCTGGCGGGTGGGAGAAAAACTGTTTTTT,CASSLTWRVGEKLFF
-,TRBD2,15,TRBJ2-3,TRBV5-1,TGCGCCAGCAGCCGGACTAGCGGGGGGACAGATACGCAGTATTTT,CASSRTSGGTDTQYF
few,-,14,TRBJ2-7,TRBV5-4,TGTGCCAGCACCATAGGGACTGATAACTACGAGCAGTACTTC,CASTIGTDNYEQYF
-,-,13,TRBJ2-7,TRBV7-9,TGTGCCAGCAGCTTAGGCGCGGGCTACGAGCAGTACTTC,CASSLGAGYEQYF
-,-,15,TRBJ2-2,TRBV30,TGTGCCTGGAGTAAAGGGACTCGTGGTCCCGGGGAGCTGTTTTTT,CAWSKGTRGPGELFF
-,-,13,TRBJ1-4,TRBV14,TGTGCCAGCAGCCGACAGGTTTGGGAAAAACTGTTTTTT,CASSRQVWEKLFF
once,-,13,TRBJ1-1,TRBV9,TGTGCCAGCAGCGCCACGAGCAACACTGAAGCTTTCTTT,CASSATSNTEAFF
-,-,13,TRBJ2-3,TRBV7-2,TGTGCCACCCATGGGCGGGGGCGAGATACGCAGTATTTT,CATHGRGRDTQYF
-,-,12,TRBJ2-1,TRBV7-6,TGTGCCAGCAGCTATGCGGGTACTGAGCAGTTCTTC,CASSYAGTEQFF
-,-,13,TRBJ1-1,TRBV7-9,TGTGCCAGCAGCCCCACAGAGAACACTGAAGCTTTCTTT,CASSPTENTEAFF
-,-,16,TRBJ2-1,TRBV5-4,TGTGCCAGCAGCTTGTACCAGGGGGGAAACTACAATGAGCAGTTCTTC,CASSLYQGGNYNEQFF
-,-,17,TRBJ2-1,TRBV5-6,TGTGCCAGCAGCTTGGTGGTTTCGGGAATCCGCGGCAATGAGCAGTTCTTC,CASSLVVSGIRGNEQFF
-,-,15,TRBJ1-6,TRBV19,TGTGCCAGTAGTATAAGGAGCTCCTATAATTCACCCCTCCACTTT,CASSIRSSYNSPLHF
-,TRBD1,13,TRBJ1-2,TRBV9,TGTGCCAGCAGTTTGACAGGGGAAGGAGGCTACACCTTC,CASSLTGEGGYTF
few,TRBD2,15,TRBJ2-4,TRBV6-5,TGTGCCAGCAGCCGCGCGGCGGGAGTAGGATCCATTCAGTACTTC,CASSRAAGVGSIQYF
once,-,14,TRBJ1-4,TRBV15,TGTGCCACCAGCAGAGGACAGATTAATGAAAAACTGTTTTTT,CATSRGQINEKLFF
-,-,16,TRBJ1-2,TRBV29-1,TGCAGCGGTGTTTCCCTGGTCGGGGATTCTCCCTATGGCTACACCTTC,CSGVSLVGDSPYGYTF
few,-,12,TRBJ2-1,TRBV7-3,TGTGCCAGCAGCCGCGATTACAATGAGCAGTTCTTC,CASSRDYNEQFF
few,-,17,TRBJ2-3,TRBV4-3,TGCGCCAGCAGCTCTCAACCCCCGGGAGTGGGCACAGATACGCAGTATTTT,CASSSQPPGVGTDTQYF
-,TRBD1,14,TRBJ2-7,TRBV28,TGTGCCAGCAGTTTAGGGGACAGATCCTACGAGCAGTACTTC,CASSLGDRSYEQYF
-,-,14,TRBJ2-2,TRBV15,TGTGCCACCAGCAGAGATCGGGGGACCGGGGAGCTGTTTTTT,CATSRDRGTGELFF
-,TRBD2,15,TRBJ2-5,TRBV9,TGTGCCAGCAGCGTAAATGCGGGGGGGCAAGAGACCCAGTACTTC,CASSVNAGGQETQYF
few,TRBD1,13,TRBJ1-2,TRBV19,TGTGCCAGTAGGGCACAGGGGATCGATGGCTACACCTTC,CASRAQGIDGYTF
-,TRBD1,14,TRBJ1-4,TRBV2,TGTGCCAGCAGTGAAGGGGACAGTAATGAAAAACTGTTTTTT,CASSEGDSNEKLFF
-,TRBD1,14,TRBJ1-1,TRBV6-6,TGTGCCAGCACCGAACAGGGGAGAGGTACTGAAGCTTTCTTT,CASTEQGRGTEAFF
-,TRBD1,15,TRBJ2-7,TRBV5-4,TGTGCCAGCAGCTTGGTAGGGACAGCCTCCTACGAGCAGTACTTC,CASSLVGTASYEQYF
-,-,14,TRBJ1-1,TRBV19,TGTGCCAGTAGTATGGGGAGAGCGAACACTGAAGCTTTCTTT,CASSMGRANTEAFF
-,-,14,TRBJ2-7,TRBV5-6,TGTGCCAGCAGCCCCGGGAGCAACTCCTACGAGCAGTACTTC,CASSPGSNSYEQYF
few,TRBD1,15,TRBJ2-1,TRBV2,TGTGCCAGCAGTGACCCGGACAGGGGACACAATGAGCAGTTCTTC,CASSDPDRGHNEQFF
few,-,13,TRBJ1-2,TRBV30,TGTGCCTGGAGAGCGGGACGGGGCTATGGCTACACCTTC,CAWRAGRGYGYTF
few,-,14,TRBJ1-2,TRBV30,TGTGCCTGGAGTGTCCGGGGTGGGGTCTATGGCTACACCTTC,CAWSVRGGVYGYTF
-,TRBD1,18,TRBJ2-2,TRBV11-3,TGTGCCAGCAGTCCCCGAGTAAGGAGGACAGGGGCACCCGGGGAGCTGTTTTTT,CASSPRVRRTGAPGELFF
-,-,10,TRBJ2-7,TRBV20-1,TGCAGTGGTCAAAACTACGAGCAGTACTTC,CSGQNYEQYF
once,-,15,TRBJ1-6,TRBV19,TGTGCCAGTAGTTTCGAAGCGTCCTATAATTCACCCCTCCACTTT,CASSFEASYNSPLHF
-,-,14,TRBJ1-5,TRBV6-5,TGTGCCAGCAGTAATCGCCGGGTTGCACAGCCCCAGCATTTT,CASSNRRVAQPQHF
-,TRBD1,16,TRBJ1-2,TRBV7-2,TGTGCCAGCAGCTTAGTCCAGGGACAGGGGAACTATGGCTACACCTTC,CASSLVQGQGNYGYTF
-,TRBD1,14,TRBJ2-7,TRBV5-1,TGCGCCAGCAGCCAGGACAGGCCAAGCGACGAGCAGTACTTC,CASSQDRPSDEQYF
-,-,14,TRBJ1-5,TRBV5-5,TGTGCCAGCAGCCGAGAGGGCGGCAATCAGCCCCAGCATTTT,CASSREGGNQPQHF
-,-,14,TRBJ1-4,TRBV21-1,TGTGCCAGCCTCAAGGGACAGGGATATGAAAAACTGTTTTTT,CASLKGQGYEKLFF
-,-,14,TRBJ2-5,TRBV5-4,TGTGCCAGCAGCTCGGGACACCCCCAAGAGACCCAGTACTTC,CASSSGHPQETQYF
-,-,12,TRBJ2-2,TRBV7-9,TGTGCCAGCAGCGCGAATACCGGGGAGCTGTTTTTT,CASSANTGELFF
-,TRBD2,15,TRBJ2-5,TRBV11-2,TGTGCCAGCAGCTTAGGGTCGGGAGGGTGGGAGACCCAGTACTTC,CASSLGSGGWETQYF